This T cell receptor (beta chain) was recorded in a study of PD-1 blockade in classical Hodgkin lymphoma. Relapses following autologous stem cell transplantation were seen in all patients, with brentuximab vedotin exposure varying. Germline V CDR1 and CDR2: SEHNR, FQNEAQ (reference sequence). The V segment lost 5 bases and the J segment 2 bases; nucleotides outside the gene matches: 1. The CDR3 is 13 residues long. The table came from immunoSEQ multiplex PCR; TCRdb's copy has only in-frame clones and leaves some out. Of roughly 15,000 clones listed, around three fifths are singletons. The TCR was taken from a human donor with classical Hodgkin lymphoma. This chain connects TRBV7-9 to TRBJ2-5; 8 bases line up with TRBD1. The sample in question was peripheral blood mononuclear cells (PBMCs), obtained before the second cycle of nivolumab. CDR3 in DNA: TGTGCCAGCAGCCGGACAGGGCAAGAGACCCAGTACTTC. It yields the protein CASSRTGQETQYF.